This T cell receptor (beta chain) came from a study of blood T cell repertoires in COVID-19. The CDR3 contains 12 residues. The germline V and J ends were trimmed by 4 bases and 2 bases, with 8 bases remaining between them. Per germline, CDR1 GTSNPN and CDR2 SVGIG (reference sequence). Measured with immunoSEQ multiplex PCR; TCRdb has only the in-frame clones, and not every one. The data show roughly 81,000 clones, about 83% seen once. This sequence was found in a man aged 30-40 years with acute or convalescent COVID-19. What was sequenced was peripheral blood. The chain has TRBV30 and TRBJ2-5; no clear D gene. This CDR3 is CAWTVNQETQYF. As DNA, the CDR3 is TGTGCCTGGACAGTGAATCAAGAGACCCAGTACTTC.